Only one count was recorded for the clone carrying this T cell receptor beta chain. This sample is drawn from a study of T cells in Graves' hyperthyroidism and ophthalmopathy. Amplified TCR beta CDR3 regions derived from RNA transcripts. When the TCR CDR3 underwent first-round RT-PCR, the HTBI primer set was used. MiXCR, applied by TCRdb to the multiplex PCR reads, yields one record per CDR3 protein. The repertoire holds about 400,000 distinct CDR3 sequences, with 15% as singletons. The receptor was derived from a woman aged 25 to 39 with Graves' hyperthyroidism. The sequenced sample consisted of blood.

The CDR3 region has the DNA TGCGCCAGCAGCTTGATGGAGTACACTGAAGCTTTCTTT. Encoded protein: CASSLMEYTEAFF. The chain carries TRBV5-1 and TRBJ1-1; D gene ambiguous. Trimming cost V 1 base and J 3 bases, with 7 bases left between them. The CDR3 has 13 residues. The germline V gene encodes CDR1 SGHRS and CDR2 YFSETQ.